This section outlines one TCR beta chain sequence together with its context. Its antigen is currently unknown. The immunoSEQ assay was v3.0, run at survey level. Sequencing efforts were directed toward 40,000-50,000 T-cell genomes per sample. This table comes from immunoSEQ multiplex PCR, and its TCRdb copy is limited to in-frame clones, with some not included. The sample records roughly 30,000 clones, approximately 90% being singletons. This specimen comes from a study of long-term antiretroviral therapy in people with HIV. Study outcomes and limitations: In samples taken after ART, diversity increased but remained below transplant donor control levels.

The germline CDR1 and CDR2 sequences are PRHDT and FYEKMQ (reference sequence). V was trimmed by 8 bases and J by 7 bases, leaving 18 bases between them. The CDR3 consists of 14 residues. The clonotype comes from a man between 18 and 29 years old with HIV. V gene TRBV13 combines with J gene TRBJ2-1; D is possibly TRBD2 (5 bases). Sequencing used unsorted PBMCs, obtained 3.1 years after starting antiretroviral therapy. CDR3 protein: CASETSNMRNEQFF. The CDR3 DNA reads TGTGCCAGCGAAACTAGTAACATGAGAAATGAGCAGTTCTTC. The full variable domain, rest sourced from reference TRBV13 and TRBJ2-1, is AAGVIQSPRHLIKEKRETATLKCYPIPRHDTVYWYQQGPGQDPQFLISFYEKMQSDKGSIPDRFSAQQFSDYHSELNMSSLELGDSALYFCASETSNMRNEQFFGPGTRLTVL.